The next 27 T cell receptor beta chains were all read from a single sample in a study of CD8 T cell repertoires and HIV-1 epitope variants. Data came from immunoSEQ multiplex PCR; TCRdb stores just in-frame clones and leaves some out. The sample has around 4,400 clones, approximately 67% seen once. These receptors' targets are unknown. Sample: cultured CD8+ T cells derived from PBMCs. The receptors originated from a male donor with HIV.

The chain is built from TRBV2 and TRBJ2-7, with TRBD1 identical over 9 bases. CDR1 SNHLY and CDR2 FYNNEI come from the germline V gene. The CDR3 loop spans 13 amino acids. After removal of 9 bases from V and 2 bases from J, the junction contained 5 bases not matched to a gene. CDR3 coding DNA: TGTGCCAGAACTGGGACAGGGCCCTACGAGCAGTACTTC. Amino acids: CARTGTGPYEQYF.

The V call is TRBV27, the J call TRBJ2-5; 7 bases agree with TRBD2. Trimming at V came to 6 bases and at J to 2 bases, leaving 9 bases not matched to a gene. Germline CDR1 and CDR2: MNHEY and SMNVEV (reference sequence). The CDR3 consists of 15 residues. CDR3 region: CASRGRASQQETQYF. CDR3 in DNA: TGTGCCAGCAGGGGGAGGGCCTCACAACAAGAGACCCAGTACTTC.

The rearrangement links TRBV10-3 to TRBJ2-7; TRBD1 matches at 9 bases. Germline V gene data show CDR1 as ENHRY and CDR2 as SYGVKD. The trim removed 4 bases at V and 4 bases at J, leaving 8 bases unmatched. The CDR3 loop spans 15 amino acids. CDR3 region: CAISAGGQGPYEQYF. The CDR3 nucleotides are TGTGCCATCAGTGCGGGGGGACAGGGCCCGTACGAGCAGTACTTC.

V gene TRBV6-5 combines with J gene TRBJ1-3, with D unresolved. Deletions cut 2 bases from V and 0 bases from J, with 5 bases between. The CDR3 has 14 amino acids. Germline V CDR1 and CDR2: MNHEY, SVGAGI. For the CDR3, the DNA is TGTGCCAGCAGTTACACAGCCTCTGGAAACACCATATATTTT. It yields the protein CASSYTASGNTIYF.

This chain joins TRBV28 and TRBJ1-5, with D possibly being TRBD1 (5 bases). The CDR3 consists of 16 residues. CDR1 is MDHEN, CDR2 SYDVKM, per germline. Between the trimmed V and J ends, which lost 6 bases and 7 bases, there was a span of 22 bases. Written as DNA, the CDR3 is TGTGCCAGCAGCTTTAGGGGAAGTTTTTTCGGGCAGCCCCAGCATTTT. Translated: CASSFRGSFFGQPQHF.

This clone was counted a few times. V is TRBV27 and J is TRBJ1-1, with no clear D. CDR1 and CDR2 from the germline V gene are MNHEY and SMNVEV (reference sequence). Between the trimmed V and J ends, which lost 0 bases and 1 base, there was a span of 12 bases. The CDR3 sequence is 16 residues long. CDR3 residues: CASSLSRPVGNTEAFF. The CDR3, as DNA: TGTGCCAGCAGTTTATCCAGGCCCGTGGGGAACACTGAAGCTTTCTTT.

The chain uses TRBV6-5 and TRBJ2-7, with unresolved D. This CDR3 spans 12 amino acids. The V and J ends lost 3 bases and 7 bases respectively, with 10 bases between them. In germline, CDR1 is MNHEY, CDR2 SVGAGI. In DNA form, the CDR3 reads TGTGCCAGCAGTTATCCACCGGAGGAGCAGTACTTC. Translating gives CASSYPPEEQYF.

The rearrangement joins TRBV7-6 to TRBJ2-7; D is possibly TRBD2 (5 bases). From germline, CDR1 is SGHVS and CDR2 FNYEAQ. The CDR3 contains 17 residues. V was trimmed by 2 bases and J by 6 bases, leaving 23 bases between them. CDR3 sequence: CASSLILATRSLGEQYF. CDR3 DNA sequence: TGTGCCAGCAGCTTAATCTTAGCGACACGGAGTCTGGGCGAGCAGTACTTC.

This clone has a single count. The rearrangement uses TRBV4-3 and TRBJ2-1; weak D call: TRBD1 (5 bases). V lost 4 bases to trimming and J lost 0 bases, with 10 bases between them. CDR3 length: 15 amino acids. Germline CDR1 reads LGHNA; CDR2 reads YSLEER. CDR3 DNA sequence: TGCGCCAGCAGCCCCGAGACAGACTCCTACAATGAGCAGTTCTTC. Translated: CASSPETDSYNEQFF.

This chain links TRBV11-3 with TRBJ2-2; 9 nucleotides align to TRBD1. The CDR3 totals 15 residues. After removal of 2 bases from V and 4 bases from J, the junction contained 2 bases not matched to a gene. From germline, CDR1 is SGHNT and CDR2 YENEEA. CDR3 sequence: CASSLLTGGTGELFF. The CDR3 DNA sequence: TGTGCCAGCAGCTTATTGACAGGGGGCACCGGGGAGCTGTTTTTT.

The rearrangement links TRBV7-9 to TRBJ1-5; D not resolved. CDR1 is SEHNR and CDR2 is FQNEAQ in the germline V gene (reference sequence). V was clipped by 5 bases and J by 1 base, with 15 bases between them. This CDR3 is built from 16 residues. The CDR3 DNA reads TGTGCCAGCAGCCCTCAACACGACGGGAGCAATCAGCCCCAGCATTTT. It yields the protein CASSPQHDGSNQPQHF.

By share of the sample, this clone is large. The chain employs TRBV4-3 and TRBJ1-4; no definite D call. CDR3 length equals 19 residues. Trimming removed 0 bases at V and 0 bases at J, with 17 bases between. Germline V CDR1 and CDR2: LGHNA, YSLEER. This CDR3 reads CASSQDSTGNIATNEKLFF. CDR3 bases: TGCGCCAGCAGCCAAGATTCAACGGGGAACATTGCAACTAATGAAAAACTGTTTTTT.

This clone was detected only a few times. The CDR3 region is CASSLSQGISYNEQFF. CDR3 DNA: TGTGCCAGCAGTTTATCACAGGGGATATCCTACAATGAGCAGTTCTTC. The J gene is TRBJ2-1, the V gene TRBV28; 7 bases map to TRBD1. The CDR3 length is 16 residues. CDR1 and CDR2 (germline): MDHEN, SYDVKM. The V and J ends lost 1 base and 1 base, in that order; junction bases with no gene match: 4.

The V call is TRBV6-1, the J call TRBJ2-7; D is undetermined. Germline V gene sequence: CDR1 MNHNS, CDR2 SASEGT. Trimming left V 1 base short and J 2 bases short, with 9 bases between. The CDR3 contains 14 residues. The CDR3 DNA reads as TGTGCCAGCAGTGAAGGAGCAGGTCCCTACGAGCAGTACTTC. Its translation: CASSEGAGPYEQYF.

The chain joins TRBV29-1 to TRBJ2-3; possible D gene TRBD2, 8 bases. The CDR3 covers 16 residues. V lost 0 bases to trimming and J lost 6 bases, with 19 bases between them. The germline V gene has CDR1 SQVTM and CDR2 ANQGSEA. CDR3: CSVEDGERETGDTQYF. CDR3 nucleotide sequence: TGCAGCGTTGAAGATGGCGAGCGGGAGACAGGGGATACGCAGTATTTT.

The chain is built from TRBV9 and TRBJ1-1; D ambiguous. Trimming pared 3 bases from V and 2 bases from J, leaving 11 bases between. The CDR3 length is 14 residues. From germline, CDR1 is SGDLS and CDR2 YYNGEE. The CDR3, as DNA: TGTGCCAGCAGCGAAGAGGGCCTAAACACTGAAGCTTTCTTT. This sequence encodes CASSEEGLNTEAFF.

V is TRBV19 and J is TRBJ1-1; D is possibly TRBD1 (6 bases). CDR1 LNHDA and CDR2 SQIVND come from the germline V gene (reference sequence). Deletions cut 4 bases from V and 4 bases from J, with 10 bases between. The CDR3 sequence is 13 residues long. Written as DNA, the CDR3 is TGTGCCAGTAGTACCTTAGGGGGCACTGAAGCTTTCTTT. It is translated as CASSTLGGTEAFF.

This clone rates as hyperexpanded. CDR3: CASSQDPPDLDYGYTF. The CDR3 DNA reads as TGCGCCAGCAGCCAAGATCCCCCAGACTTGGACTATGGCTACACCTTC. The J gene is TRBJ1-2, the V gene TRBV4-1; no definite D call. Germline values: CDR1 MGHRA, CDR2 YSYEKL. V shed 0 bases and J shed 3 bases, with 14 bases lying between them. This CDR3 is 16 amino acids long.

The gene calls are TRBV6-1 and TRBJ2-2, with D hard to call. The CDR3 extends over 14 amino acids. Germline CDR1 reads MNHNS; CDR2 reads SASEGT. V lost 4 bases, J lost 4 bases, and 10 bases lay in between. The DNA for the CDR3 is TGTGCCAGCAGTGCCCCGGTCTTCACCGGGGAGCTGTTTTTT. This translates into CASSAPVFTGELFF.

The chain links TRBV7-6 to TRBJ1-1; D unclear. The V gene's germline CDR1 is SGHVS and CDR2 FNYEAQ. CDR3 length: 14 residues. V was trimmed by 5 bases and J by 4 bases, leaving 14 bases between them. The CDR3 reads CASSPRTAGTEAFF. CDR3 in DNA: TGTGCCAGCAGCCCGCGAACAGCGGGCACTGAAGCTTTCTTT.

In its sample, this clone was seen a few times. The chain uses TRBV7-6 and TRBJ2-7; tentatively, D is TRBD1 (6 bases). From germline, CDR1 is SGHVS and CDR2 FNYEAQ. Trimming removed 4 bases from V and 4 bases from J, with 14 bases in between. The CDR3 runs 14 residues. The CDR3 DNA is TGTGCCAGCAGCTCCAGGGGCGGCGGGTACGAGCAGTACTTC. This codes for CASSSRGGGYEQYF.

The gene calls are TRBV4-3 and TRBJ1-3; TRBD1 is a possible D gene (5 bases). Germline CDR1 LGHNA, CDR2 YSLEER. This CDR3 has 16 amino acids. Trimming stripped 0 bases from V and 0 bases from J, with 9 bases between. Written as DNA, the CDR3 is TGCGCCAGCAGCCAAGAAGAGGGGCTCTCTGGAAACACCATATATTTT. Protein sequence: CASSQEEGLSGNTIYF.

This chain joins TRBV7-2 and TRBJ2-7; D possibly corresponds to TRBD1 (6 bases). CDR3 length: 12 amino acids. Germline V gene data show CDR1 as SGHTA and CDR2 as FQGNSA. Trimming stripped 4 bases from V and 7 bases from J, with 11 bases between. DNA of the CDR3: TGTGCCAGCAGCTCGCCAGGGGATGAGCAGTACTTC. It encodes CASSSPGDEQYF.

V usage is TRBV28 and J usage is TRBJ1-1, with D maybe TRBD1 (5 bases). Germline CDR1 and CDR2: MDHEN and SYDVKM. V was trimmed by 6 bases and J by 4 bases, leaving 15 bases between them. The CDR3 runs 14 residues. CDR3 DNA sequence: TGTGCCAGCAGACTTCCGCGGGGCTCCACTGAAGCTTTCTTT. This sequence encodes CASRLPRGSTEAFF.

CDR3 amino acids: CAWRQQGALRKGAQYF. CDR3 bases: TGTGCCTGGAGACAACAGGGGGCTTTGCGAAAGGGGGCCCAGTACTTC. The chain employs TRBV30 and TRBJ2-5, with TRBD1 identical over 9 bases. CDR3 size: 16 residues. Germline V gene sequence: CDR1 GTSNPN, CDR2 SVGIG (reference sequence). V shed 3 bases, J shed 9 bases, and the junction held 17 bases outside the gene matches.

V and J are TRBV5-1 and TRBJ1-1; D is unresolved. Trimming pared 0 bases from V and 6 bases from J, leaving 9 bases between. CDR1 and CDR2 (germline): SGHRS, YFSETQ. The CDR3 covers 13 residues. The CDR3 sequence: CASSLGYGSEAFF. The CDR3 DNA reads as TGCGCCAGCAGCTTGGGGTATGGTTCTGAAGCTTTCTTT.

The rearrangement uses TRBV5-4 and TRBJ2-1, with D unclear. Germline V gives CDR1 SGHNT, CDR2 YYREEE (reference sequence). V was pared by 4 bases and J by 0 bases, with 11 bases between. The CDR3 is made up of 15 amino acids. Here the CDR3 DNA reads TGTGCCAGCAGCCTACAGAGTAGCTCCTACAATGAGCAGTTCTTC. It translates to CASSLQSSSYNEQFF.